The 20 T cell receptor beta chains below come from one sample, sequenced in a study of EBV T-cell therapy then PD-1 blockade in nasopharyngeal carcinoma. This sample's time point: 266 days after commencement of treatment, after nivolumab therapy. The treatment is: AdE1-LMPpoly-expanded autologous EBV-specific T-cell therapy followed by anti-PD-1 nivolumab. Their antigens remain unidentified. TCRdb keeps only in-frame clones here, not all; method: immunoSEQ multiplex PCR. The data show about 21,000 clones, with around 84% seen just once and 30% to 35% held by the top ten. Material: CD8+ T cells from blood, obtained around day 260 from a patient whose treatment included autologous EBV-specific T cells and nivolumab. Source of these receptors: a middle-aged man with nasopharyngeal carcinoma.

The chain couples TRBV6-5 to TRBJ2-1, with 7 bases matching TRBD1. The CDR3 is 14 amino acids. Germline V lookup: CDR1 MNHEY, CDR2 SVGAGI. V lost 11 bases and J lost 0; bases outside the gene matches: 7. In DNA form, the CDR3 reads TGTGCCTCCGGGGACAGTCGCTCCTACAATGAGCAGTTCTTC. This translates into CASGDSRSYNEQFF.

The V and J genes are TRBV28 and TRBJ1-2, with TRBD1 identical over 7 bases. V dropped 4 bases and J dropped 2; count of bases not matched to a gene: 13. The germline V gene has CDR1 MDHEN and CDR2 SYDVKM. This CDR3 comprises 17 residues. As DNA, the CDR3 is TGTGCCAGCAGTTCATCCGACAGGGCCGACCTCAACTATGGCTACACCTTC. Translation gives CASSSSDRADLNYGYTF.

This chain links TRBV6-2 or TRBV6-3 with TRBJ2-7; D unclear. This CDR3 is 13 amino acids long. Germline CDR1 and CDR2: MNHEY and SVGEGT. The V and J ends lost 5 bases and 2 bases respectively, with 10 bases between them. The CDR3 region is CASSTLATYEQYF. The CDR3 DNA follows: TGTGCCAGCAGTACTTTAGCAACCTACGAGCAGTACTTC.

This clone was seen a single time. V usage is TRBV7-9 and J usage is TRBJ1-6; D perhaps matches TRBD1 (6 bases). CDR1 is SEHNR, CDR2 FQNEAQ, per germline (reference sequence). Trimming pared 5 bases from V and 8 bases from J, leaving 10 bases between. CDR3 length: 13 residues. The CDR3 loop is CASSGNRDSPLHF. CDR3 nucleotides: TGTGCCAGCAGCGGGAACAGGGATTCACCCCTCCACTTT.

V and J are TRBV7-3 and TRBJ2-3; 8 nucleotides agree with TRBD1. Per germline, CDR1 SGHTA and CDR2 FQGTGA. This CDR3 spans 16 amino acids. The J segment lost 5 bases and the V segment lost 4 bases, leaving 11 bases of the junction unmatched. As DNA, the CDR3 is TGTGCCAGCAGCTCCTCAGGGGGCGCGGTGGAAGATACGCAGTATTTT. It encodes CASSSSGGAVEDTQYF.

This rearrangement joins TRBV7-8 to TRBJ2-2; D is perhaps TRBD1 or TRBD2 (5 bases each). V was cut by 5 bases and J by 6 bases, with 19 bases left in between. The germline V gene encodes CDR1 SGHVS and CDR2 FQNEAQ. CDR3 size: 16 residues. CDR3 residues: CASSHERDESSGELFF. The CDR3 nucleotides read TGTGCCAGCAGCCACGAAAGGGACGAGTCGTCCGGGGAGCTGTTTTTT.

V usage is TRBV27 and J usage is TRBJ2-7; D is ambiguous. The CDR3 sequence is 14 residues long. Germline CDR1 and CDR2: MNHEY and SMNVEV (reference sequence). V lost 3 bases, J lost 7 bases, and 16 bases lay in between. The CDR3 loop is CASSLSERSGEQYF. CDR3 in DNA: TGTGCCAGCAGTTTGAGCGAGCGTAGTGGAGAGCAGTACTTC.

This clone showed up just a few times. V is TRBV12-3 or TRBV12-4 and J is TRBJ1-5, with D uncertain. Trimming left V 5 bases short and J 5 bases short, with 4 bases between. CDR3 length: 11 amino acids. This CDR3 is CASSAHQPQHF. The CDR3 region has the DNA TGTGCCAGCAGTGCCCATCAGCCCCAGCATTTT.

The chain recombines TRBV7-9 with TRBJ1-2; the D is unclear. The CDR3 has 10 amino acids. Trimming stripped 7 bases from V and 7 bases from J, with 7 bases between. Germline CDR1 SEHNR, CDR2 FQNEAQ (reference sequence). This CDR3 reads CASTRGGYTF. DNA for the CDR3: TGTGCCAGCACGAGAGGTGGCTACACCTTC.

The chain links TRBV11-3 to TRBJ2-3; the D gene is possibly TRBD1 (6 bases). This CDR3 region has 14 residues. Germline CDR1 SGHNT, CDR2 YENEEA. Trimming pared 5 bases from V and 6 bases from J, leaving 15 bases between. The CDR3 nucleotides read TGTGCCAGCAGCCCTAGCAGGGGCCCGGATACGCAGTATTTT. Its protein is CASSPSRGPDTQYF.

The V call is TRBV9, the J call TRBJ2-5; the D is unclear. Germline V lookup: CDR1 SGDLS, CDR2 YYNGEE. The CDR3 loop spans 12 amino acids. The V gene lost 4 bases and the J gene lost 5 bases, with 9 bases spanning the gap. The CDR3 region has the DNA TGTGCCAGCAGCCTTCCCCGGGAGACCCAGTACTTC. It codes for CASSLPRETQYF.

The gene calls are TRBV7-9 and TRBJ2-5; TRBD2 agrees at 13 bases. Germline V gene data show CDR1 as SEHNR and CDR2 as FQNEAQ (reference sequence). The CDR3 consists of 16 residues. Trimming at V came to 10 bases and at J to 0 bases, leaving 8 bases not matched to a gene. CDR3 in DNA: TGTGCCACTGGTCGACTAGCGGGGGGCCACCAAGAGACCCAGTACTTC. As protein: CATGRLAGGHQETQYF.

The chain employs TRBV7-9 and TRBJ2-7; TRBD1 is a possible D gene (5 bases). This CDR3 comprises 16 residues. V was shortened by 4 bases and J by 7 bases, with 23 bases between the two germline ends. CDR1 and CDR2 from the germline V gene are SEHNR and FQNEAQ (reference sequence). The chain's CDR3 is CASSSPTDRPSKEQYF. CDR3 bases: TGTGCCAGCAGCTCCCCGACAGATCGCCCCTCTAAAGAGCAGTACTTC.

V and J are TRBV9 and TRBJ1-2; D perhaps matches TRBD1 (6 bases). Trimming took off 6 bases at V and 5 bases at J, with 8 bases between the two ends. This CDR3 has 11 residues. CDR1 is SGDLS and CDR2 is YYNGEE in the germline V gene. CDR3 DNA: TGTGCCAGCATAGGGACATATGGCTACACCTTC. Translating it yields CASIGTYGYTF.

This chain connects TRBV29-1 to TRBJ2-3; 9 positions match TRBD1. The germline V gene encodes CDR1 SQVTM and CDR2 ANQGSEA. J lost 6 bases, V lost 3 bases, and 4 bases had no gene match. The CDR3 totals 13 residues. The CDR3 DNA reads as TGCAGCGTTGAGACAGGGGGTCGGGATACGCAGTATTTT. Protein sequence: CSVETGGRDTQYF.

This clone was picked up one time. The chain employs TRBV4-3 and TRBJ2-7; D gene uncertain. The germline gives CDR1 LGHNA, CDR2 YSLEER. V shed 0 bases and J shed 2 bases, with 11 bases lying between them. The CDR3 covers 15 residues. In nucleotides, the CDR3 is TGCGCCAGCAGCCAAGAGCCAGTTGGAACCTACGAGCAGTACTTC. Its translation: CASSQEPVGTYEQYF.

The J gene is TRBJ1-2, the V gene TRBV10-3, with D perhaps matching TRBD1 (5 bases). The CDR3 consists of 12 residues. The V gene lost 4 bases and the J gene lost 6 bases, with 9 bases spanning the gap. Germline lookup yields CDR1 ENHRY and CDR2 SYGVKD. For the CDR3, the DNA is TGTGCCATCAGTGCAGAGGGACATGGCTACACCTTC. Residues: CAISAEGHGYTF.

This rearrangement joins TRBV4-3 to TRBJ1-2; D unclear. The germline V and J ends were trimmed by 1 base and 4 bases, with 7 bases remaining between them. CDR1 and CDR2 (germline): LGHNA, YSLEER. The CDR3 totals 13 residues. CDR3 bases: TGCGCCAGCAGCCAAGTTGGGCTCTATGGCTACACCTTC. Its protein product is CASSQVGLYGYTF.

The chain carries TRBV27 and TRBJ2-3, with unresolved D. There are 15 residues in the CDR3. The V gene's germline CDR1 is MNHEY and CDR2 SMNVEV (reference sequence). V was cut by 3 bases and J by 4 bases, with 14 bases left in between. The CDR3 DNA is TGTGCCAGCAGTTTTCGGGTGGGCGCCTCAGATACGCAGTATTTT. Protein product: CASSFRVGASDTQYF.

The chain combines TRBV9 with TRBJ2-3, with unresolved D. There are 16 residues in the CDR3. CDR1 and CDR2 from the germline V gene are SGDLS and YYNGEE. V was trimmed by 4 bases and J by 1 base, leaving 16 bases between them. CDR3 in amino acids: CASSPRAFSGTDTQYF. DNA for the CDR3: TGTGCCAGCAGCCCTAGGGCCTTCTCCGGCACAGATACGCAGTATTTT. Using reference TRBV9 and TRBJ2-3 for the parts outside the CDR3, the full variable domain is DSGVTQTPKHLITATGQRVTLRCSPRSGDLSVYWYQQSLDQGLQFLIQYYNGEERAKGNILERFSAQQFPDLHSELNLSSLELGDSALYFCASSPRAFSGTDTQYFGPGTRLTVL.